This T cell receptor (beta chain) appears in the sequencing data of a study of blood T cell repertoires in COVID-19. Study overall: Whether acute or convalescent, the COVID-19 samples came from the United States, Italy and Spain.

Germline V gives CDR1 MNHEY, CDR2 SVGAGI. Deletions cut 5 bases from V and 6 bases from J, with 19 bases between. This CDR3 is built from 15 residues. Measured with immunoSEQ multiplex PCR; TCRdb has only the in-frame clones, and not every one. Of around 260,000 clones listed, over 75% are singletons. The chain employs TRBV6-5 and TRBJ1-2; perhaps TRBD1 as D (5 bases). This clonotype originated in a human donor in a cohort sampled during active COVID-19. Sequencing was carried out using peripheral blood. The CDR3 region is CASSPSGGKTDGYTF. The CDR3 nucleotides read TGTGCCAGCAGTCCTTCGGGAGGGAAGACAGATGGCTACACCTTC.